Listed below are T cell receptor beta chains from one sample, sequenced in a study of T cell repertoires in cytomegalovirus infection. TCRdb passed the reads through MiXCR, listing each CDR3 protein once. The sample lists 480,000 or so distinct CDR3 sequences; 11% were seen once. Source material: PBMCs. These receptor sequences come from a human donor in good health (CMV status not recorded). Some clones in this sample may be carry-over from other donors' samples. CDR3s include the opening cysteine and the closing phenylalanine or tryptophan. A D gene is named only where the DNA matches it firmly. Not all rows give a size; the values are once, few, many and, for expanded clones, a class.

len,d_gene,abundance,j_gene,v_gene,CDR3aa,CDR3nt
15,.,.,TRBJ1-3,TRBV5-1,CASSHDGDSGNTIYF,TGCGCCAGCAGCCACGATGGGGACTCTGGAAACACCATATATTTT
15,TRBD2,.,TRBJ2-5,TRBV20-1,CSARDLAGRAETQYF,TGCAGTGCTAGGGACTTAGCGGGTAGGGCAGAGACCCAGTACTTC
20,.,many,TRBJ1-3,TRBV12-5,CASGLVIPPRVPPTGNTIYF,TGTGCTAGTGGTTTGGTAATCCCCCCGCGGGTCCCCCCGACTGGAAACACCATATATTTT
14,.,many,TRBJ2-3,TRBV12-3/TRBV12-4,CASSFWGNTDTQYF,TGTGCCAGCAGTTTCTGGGGTAACACAGATACGCAGTATTTT
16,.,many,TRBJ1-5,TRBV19,CASSIRGLGSNQPQHF,TGTGCCAGTAGTATTCGGGGGCTCGGGAGCAATCAGCCCCAGCATTTT
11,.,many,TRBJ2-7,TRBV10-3,CAISDSYEQYF,TGTGCCATCAGTGACTCCTACGAGCAGTACTTC
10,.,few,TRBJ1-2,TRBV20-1,CSGGGYGYTF,TGCAGTGGCGGGGGCTATGGCTACACCTTC
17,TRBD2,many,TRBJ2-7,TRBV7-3,CASRASGRGALYYEQYF,TGTGCCAGCAGAGCTAGCGGGAGAGGTGCCCTCTACTACGAGCAGTACTTC
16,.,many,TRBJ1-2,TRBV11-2,CASSPTPRRGAYGYTF,TGTGCCAGCAGCCCTACCCCGCGACGGGGGGCCTATGGCTACACCTTC
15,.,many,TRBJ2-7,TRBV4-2,CASSQARGLSYEQYF,TGTGCCAGCAGCCAAGCGAGGGGCCTCTCCTACGAGCAGTACTTC
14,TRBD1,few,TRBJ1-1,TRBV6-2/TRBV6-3,CASYLQGASTEAFF,TGTGCCAGCTACCTACAGGGGGCTAGCACTGAAGCTTTCTTT
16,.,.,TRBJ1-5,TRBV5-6,CASSLALEGWNQPQHF,TGTGCCAGCAGCTTGGCCCTTGAGGGTTGGAATCAGCCCCAGCATTTT
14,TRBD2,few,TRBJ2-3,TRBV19,CASSMGLETDTQYF,TGTGCCAGTAGTATGGGACTAGAAACAGATACGCAGTATTTT
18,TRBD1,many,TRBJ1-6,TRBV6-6,CASSYSIPDRAGNSPLHF,TGTGCCAGCAGTTACTCGATTCCGGACAGGGCAGGAAATTCACCCCTCCACTTT
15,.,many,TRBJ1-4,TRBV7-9,CASSDHKGFGEKLFF,TGTGCCAGCAGCGACCACAAGGGATTTGGGGAAAAACTGTTTTTT
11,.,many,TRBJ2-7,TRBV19,CASGTFGEQYF,TGTGCCAGCGGGACTTTCGGCGAGCAGTACTTC
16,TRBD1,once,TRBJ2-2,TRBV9,CASSRGTGGTTGELFF,TGTGCCAGCAGCCGCGGCACAGGGGGCACCACCGGGGAGCTGTTTTTT
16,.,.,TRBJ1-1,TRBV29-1,CSVEDWVTEMNTEAFF,TGCAGCGTTGAAGATTGGGTGACAGAGATGAACACTGAAGCTTTCTTT
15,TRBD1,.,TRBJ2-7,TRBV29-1,CSVEDQGTGGDEQYF,TGCAGCGTTGAAGATCAAGGGACAGGGGGCGACGAGCAGTACTTC
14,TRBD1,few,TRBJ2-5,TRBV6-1,CASTFGQDQETQYF,TGTGCCAGCACCTTCGGACAGGACCAAGAGACCCAGTACTTC
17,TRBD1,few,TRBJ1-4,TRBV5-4,CASSLFGRGRTNEKLFF,TGTGCCAGCAGCTTGTTCGGCAGGGGGCGGACTAATGAAAAACTGTTTTTT
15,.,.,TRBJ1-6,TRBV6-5,CASSYSGVDNSPLHF,TGTGCCAGCAGTTACTCCGGGGTTGACAATTCACCCCTCCACTTT
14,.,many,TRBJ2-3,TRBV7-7,CASSLGQTTDTQYF,TGTGCCAGCAGCTTAGGGCAGACCACAGATACGCAGTATTTT
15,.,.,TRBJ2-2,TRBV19,CASKALPIETGELFF,TGTGCCAGTAAGGCCCTTCCGATCGAGACCGGGGAGCTGTTTTTT
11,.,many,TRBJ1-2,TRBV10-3,CAVLRLSGYTF,TGTGCCGTACTTCGGTTGAGTGGCTACACCTTC
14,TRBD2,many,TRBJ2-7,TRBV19,CASQTLSGKGEQYF,TGTGCCAGCCAAACTCTTAGCGGGAAAGGAGAGCAGTACTTC
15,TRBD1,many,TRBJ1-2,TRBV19,CASSHPQDRARGYTF,TGTGCCAGTAGTCATCCCCAGGACAGGGCCCGTGGCTACACCTTC
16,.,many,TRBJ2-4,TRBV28,CASSPPVGAGKNIQYF,TGTGCCAGCAGCCCCCCCGTGGGGGCGGGCAAAAACATTCAGTACTTC
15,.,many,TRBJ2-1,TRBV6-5,CASSSGRDWNNEQFF,TGTGCCAGCAGTTCCGGACGGGACTGGAATAATGAGCAGTTCTTC
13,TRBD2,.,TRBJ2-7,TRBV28,CASMGGVAYEQYF,TGTGCCAGCATGGGGGGGGTAGCCTACGAGCAGTACTTC
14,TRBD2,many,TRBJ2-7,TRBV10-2,CASAWTSGSYEQYF,TGCGCCAGCGCCTGGACTAGCGGGAGTTACGAGCAGTACTTC
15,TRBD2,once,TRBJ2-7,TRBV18,CASSPPLAGAHEQYF,TGTGCCAGCTCACCACCGTTAGCGGGGGCCCACGAGCAGTACTTC
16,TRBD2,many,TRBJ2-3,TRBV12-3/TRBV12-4,CASSFSGRSSTDTQYF,TGTGCCAGCAGTTTTTCCGGGAGGAGCAGCACAGATACGCAGTATTTT
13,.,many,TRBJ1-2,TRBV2,CASTLGGGHGYTF,TGTGCCAGCACTCTAGGGGGAGGTCATGGCTACACCTTC
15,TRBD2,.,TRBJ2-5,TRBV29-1,CSVDLAPTGGETQYF,TGCAGCGTGGATCTAGCACCTACGGGGGGGGAGACCCAGTACTTC
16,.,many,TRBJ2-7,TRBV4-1,CASSQGTGRQDYEQYF,TGCGCCAGCAGCCAAGGAACAGGGCGACAGGACTACGAGCAGTACTTC
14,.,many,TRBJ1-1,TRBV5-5,CASSFLDLNTEAFF,TGTGCCAGCAGCTTCTTAGACCTGAACACTGAAGCTTTCTTT
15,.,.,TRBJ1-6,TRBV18,CASSPRGESNSPLRF,TGTGCCAGCTCACCACGGGGGGAGTCTAATTCACCCCTCCGCTTT
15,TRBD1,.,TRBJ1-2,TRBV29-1,CSVDRQRQGDYGYTF,TGCAGCGTTGACAGACAACGGCAGGGGGATTACGGCTACACCTTC
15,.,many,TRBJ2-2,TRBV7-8,CASSGGRTNTGELFF,TGTGCCAGCAGCGGCGGTCGGACAAACACCGGGGAGCTGTTTTTT
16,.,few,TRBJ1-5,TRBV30,CAWSRAPGGGNQPQHF,TGTGCCTGGAGCCGGGCCCCGGGGGGTGGCAATCAGCCCCAGCATTTT
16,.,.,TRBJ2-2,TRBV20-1,CSARDKGGGRTGELFF,TGCAGTGCTAGAGATAAAGGAGGGGGCAGAACCGGGGAGCTGTTTTTT
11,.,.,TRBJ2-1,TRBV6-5,CASLRGNEQFF,TGTGCCTCCTTAAGGGGGAATGAGCAGTTCTTC
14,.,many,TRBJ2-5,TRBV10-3,CAISESRGEETQYF,TGTGCCATCAGTGAGTCGAGAGGTGAAGAGACCCAGTACTTC
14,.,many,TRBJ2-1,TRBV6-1,CAILTRSSYNEQFF,TGTGCCATCCTGACTAGGAGCTCCTACAATGAGCAGTTCTTC
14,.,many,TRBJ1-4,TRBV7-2,CASSLSRAGEKLFF,TGTGCCAGCAGCTTAAGCAGGGCGGGGGAAAAACTGTTTTTT
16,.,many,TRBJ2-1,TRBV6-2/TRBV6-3,CASSPVGGNSYNEQFF,TGTGCCAGCAGCCCCGTTGGGGGAAACTCCTACAATGAGCAGTTCTTC
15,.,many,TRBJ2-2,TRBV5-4,CASSLNGARTGELFF,TGTGCCAGCAGCTTGAACGGGGCCAGGACCGGGGAGCTGTTTTTT
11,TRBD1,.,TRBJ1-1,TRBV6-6,CASSSTGPVFF,TGTGCCAGCAGTTCGACAGGGCCCGTCTTCTTT
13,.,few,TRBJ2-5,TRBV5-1,CASRSGSGETQYF,TGCGCCAGCAGGTCAGGGTCGGGAGAGACCCAGTACTTC